What follows describes a single T cell receptor (beta chain). Deletions cut 2 bases from V and 4 bases from J, with 22 bases between. The germline CDR1 and CDR2 sequences are MGHDK and SYGVNS. The CDR3 is made up of 18 amino acids. The sample comes from a study of blood T cells in healthy people across ages. Through a sample-barcoded 5' primer and a J-beta primer mix, a second PCR was run for roughly 7 to 11 cycles. TCRdb recomputed calls from the 5' RACE reads with MiXCR, one row per CDR3 protein. The sample lists 1.4 million or so distinct CDR3 sequences, less than 45% occurring once. The material sequenced was blood. The gene calls are TRBV25-1 and TRBJ2-3; perhaps TRBD1 as D (6 bases). The TCR originated in a young woman in good health. As DNA, the CDR3 is TGTGCCAGCAGTGAAAAAAACCAACAGGGCTTTTTAGCAGATACGCAGTATTTT. Translation: CASSEKNQQGFLADTQYF.